The 24 T cell receptor beta chains below were found in one sample sequenced in a study of metastatic and nonmetastatic thyroid tumors. TCRdb re-called the PCR reads with MiXCR. The table has about 92,000 clones, about 15% seen once. Not a single patient had been given any form of treatment at any point before undergoing thyroid surgery. Material: blood. The receptors originated from a female donor with papillary thyroid cancer or a benign thyroid nodule (not recorded which). Some clones in this sample may be carry-over from other donors' samples.

This clone occurred many times. The rearrangement uses TRBV27 and TRBJ1-5; TRBD1 matches 7 bases. This CDR3 comprises 15 residues. Germline CDR1 and CDR2: MNHEY and SMNVEV (reference sequence). V lost 3 bases to trimming and J lost 3 bases; unmatched junction nucleotides: 5. CDR3 loop: CASSLGTAINQPQHF. The CDR3 nucleotides are TGTGCCAGCAGTTTGGGGACAGCGATCAATCAGCCCCAGCATTTT.

This clone was seen ten or more times. The chain has TRBV9 and TRBJ2-3, with 7 bases identical to TRBD2. J gave up 4 bases and V 7 bases, and 0 bases lay outside the gene matches. Germline V gives CDR1 SGDLS, CDR2 YYNGEE. CDR3 size: 11 residues. The CDR3 protein is CASGGADTQYF. The CDR3 DNA reads TGTGCCAGCGGGGGGGCAGATACGCAGTATTTT.

This clone showed up many times. The chain couples TRBV10-3 to TRBJ1-5; TRBD1 aligns across 7 bases. The CDR3 contains 15 residues. Unmatched junction bases numbered 7, after V lost 2 bases and J lost 6 bases. Germline V gene lookup returns CDR1 ENHRY and CDR2 SYGVKD. This chain's CDR3 is CAISENNSGGQPQHF. The CDR3, as DNA: TGTGCCATCAGTGAGAATAACTCAGGGGGTCAGCCCCAGCATTTT.

This clone was recorded many times. This CDR3 is also generated by other DNA sequences in the sample. The chain recombines TRBV3-1 with TRBJ2-1; 9 bases line up with TRBD2. V lost 4 bases to trimming and J lost 5 bases; unmatched junction nucleotides: 3. The germline V gene has CDR1 LGHDT and CDR2 YNNKEL (reference sequence). The CDR3 sequence is 14 residues long. The CDR3 protein is CASSRLAGNNEQFF. In DNA, the CDR3 is TGTGCCAGCAGCCGTCTAGCGGGGAACAATGAGCAGTTCTTC.

As for this clone: A much larger clonotype is one base distant, so this may be a read error. The chain combines TRBV5-8 with TRBJ2-1, with no clear D. The CDR3 is made up of 11 amino acids. With 1 base removed from V and 16 bases from J, the gap between germline ends came to 12 bases. Germline V gene sequence: CDR1 SGHTS, CDR2 YDEGEE. The CDR3 spells CASSLSRINFF. In nucleotides, the CDR3 is TGTGCCAGCAGCTTGTCCCGAATTAATTTCTTC.

About this clone itself: Its ends do not fully match the called genes, so a read error is possible. The chain carries TRBV12-3 or TRBV12-4 and TRBJ1-1, with TRBD1 as a possible D gene (6 bases). The CDR3 covers 15 residues. CDR3 amino acids: CAGSLGGPGNTEAFF. For the CDR3, the DNA is TGTGCCGGCAGTCTCGGGGGGCCAGGAAACACTGAAGCTTTCTTT.

In this sample, this clone turned up many times. This chain connects TRBV6-5 to TRBJ1-1, with no clear D. There are 11 residues in the CDR3. Germline loops: CDR1 MNHEY, CDR2 SVGAGI. V was shortened by 2 bases and J by 6 bases, with 4 bases between the two germline ends. CDR3 bases: TGTGCCAGCAGTTACGCGGCTGAAGCTTTCTTT. Amino acid sequence: CASSYAAEAFF.

Regarding this clone: It may be a read error: a sequence one base away is much more abundant. The chain carries TRBV30 and TRBJ1-1; weak D call: TRBD1 (6 bases). The CDR3 runs 14 residues. Germline V gene sequence: CDR1 GTSNPN, CDR2 SVGIG (reference sequence). CDR3 bases: TGTGTCTGGAGACGGGACATGGCCCCTCTTGAAGCTTTCTTT. Translating gives CVWRRDMAPLEAFF.

With respect to this clone: A much larger clonotype is one base distant, so this may be a read error. The chain couples TRBV7-6 to TRBJ2-3; D is undetermined. Germline lookup yields CDR1 SGHVS and CDR2 FNYEAQ. The CDR3 loop spans 16 amino acids. With 0 bases removed from V and 2 bases from J, the gap between germline ends came to 12 bases. CDR3 residues: CASSLAIVAVTDTQYF. CDR3 DNA: TGTGCCAGCAGCTTAGCAATTGTAGCAGTCACAGATACGCAGTATTTT.

This clone was detected ten times or more. The CDR3 is CSARIPGAGNTIYF. CDR3 DNA: TGCAGTGCTAGAATCCCGGGGGCTGGAAACACCATATATTTT. This chain connects TRBV20-1 to TRBJ1-3, with a tentative D call TRBD1 (5 bases). The V end was cut by 2 bases, the J end by 2 bases, with 10 bases between. The CDR3 extends over 14 amino acids. Germline V gene sequence: CDR1 DFQATT, CDR2 SNEGSKA (reference sequence).

This clone was counted many times. The chain carries TRBV9 and TRBJ1-4, with unresolved D. Germline-derived CDR1 and CDR2 are SGDLS and YYNGEE. This CDR3 is built from 15 residues. The V gene lost 4 bases and the J gene lost 3 bases, with 13 bases spanning the gap. CDR3 sequence: CASSPHPGANEKLFF. CDR3 sequence (DNA): TGTGCCAGCAGCCCACACCCCGGGGCTAATGAAAAACTGTTTTTT.

This clone was recorded many times. The rearrangement uses TRBV28 and TRBJ2-1, with a tentative D call TRBD2 (7 bases). CDR1 is MDHEN, CDR2 SYDVKM, per germline. CDR3 length: 20 residues. Between the trimmed V and J ends, which lost 5 bases and 0 bases, there was a span of 26 bases. For the CDR3, the DNA is TGTGCCAGCAGTCCCCCCCTTTCTCGAACAGGGAGGGACTCCTACAATGAGCAGTTCTTC. It translates to CASSPPLSRTGRDSYNEQFF.

This clone was detected many times. The rearrangement links TRBV28 to TRBJ1-2; D gene unclear. This CDR3 spans 16 amino acids. Between the trimmed V and J ends, which lost 2 bases and 6 bases, there was a span of 19 bases. CDR1 and CDR2 from the germline V gene are MDHEN and SYDVKM. The CDR3 nucleotides read TGTGCCAGCAGTTTACCCCCGGGGAGGATGGGTGATGGCTACACCTTC. Amino acid sequence: CASSLPPGRMGDGYTF.

This clone has ten or more counts. As DNA, the CDR3 is TGTGCCAGTAGTACCCAGGGGGGAAGGGAAAAACTGTTTTTT. It translates to CASSTQGGREKLFF. The chain carries TRBV19 and TRBJ1-4; 7 bases fit TRBD1. The junction had 7 bases not matched to a gene; V was cut back by 4 bases and J by 8 bases. This CDR3 is built from 14 residues. Per the germline V gene, CDR1 is LNHDA and CDR2 is SQIVND (reference sequence).

The chain joins TRBV28 to TRBJ1-5, with D perhaps TRBD1 (5 bases). Germline-derived CDR1 and CDR2 are MDHEN and SYDVKM. The CDR3 spans 14 residues. V lost 8 bases to trimming and J lost 6 bases, with 17 bases between them. The CDR3: CASVTVSFVQPQHF. For the CDR3, the DNA is TGTGCCAGCGTGACAGTCAGTTTCGTTCAGCCCCAGCATTTT.

This clone was observed many times. This chain uses TRBV6-4 with TRBJ1-1, with D hard to call. Trimming removed 6 bases at V and 4 bases at J, with 15 bases between. Germline lookup yields CDR1 MRHNA and CDR2 SNTAGT. The CDR3 runs to 14 residues. DNA of the CDR3: TGTGCCAGCAGGGGTACACCGACATCCACTGAAGCTTTCTTT. This gives the protein CASRGTPTSTEAFF.

This clone was seen at least ten times. The chain joins TRBV9 to TRBJ2-1, with TRBD2 matching 7 bases. CDR1 SGDLS and CDR2 YYNGEE come from the germline V gene. The CDR3 runs to 15 residues. V was pared by 0 bases and J by 3 bases, with 3 bases of the junction left unmatched. The CDR3 bases are TGTGCCAGCAGCGTAGGGGGAGGGGTCTACAATGAGCAGTTCTTC. Residues: CASSVGGGVYNEQFF.

This clone appeared many times. The chain carries TRBV3-1 and TRBJ2-5, with D possibly matching TRBD2 (6 bases). There are 14 residues in the CDR3. The germline V and J ends were trimmed by 3 bases and 2 bases, with 10 bases remaining between them. In germline, CDR1 is LGHDT, CDR2 YNNKEL (reference sequence). The CDR3 DNA reads TGTGCCAGCAGCCACGCGGGGAGTCAAGAGACCCAGTACTTC. This sequence encodes CASSHAGSQETQYF.

This clone was picked up many times. The V call is TRBV28, the J call TRBJ2-7; D possibly corresponds to TRBD1 (6 bases). CDR1 is MDHEN, CDR2 SYDVKM, per germline. V gave up 7 bases and J gave up 3 bases, with 10 bases separating them. The CDR3 totals 12 residues. CDR3 sequence (DNA): TGTGCCAGCATAGCAGGGGACTACGAGCAGTACTTC. This encodes CASIAGDYEQYF. Based on the CDR3 plus reference TRBV28 and TRBJ2-7, the full variable domain is DVKVTQSSRYLVKRTGEKVFLECVQDMDHENMFWYRQDPGLGLRLIYFSYDVKMKEKGDIPEGYSVSREKKERFSLILESASTNQTSMYLCASIAGDYEQYFGPGTRLTVT.

This clone has ten or more counts. This chain links TRBV6-2 or TRBV6-3 with TRBJ2-1; 10 bases match TRBD2. The V segment lost 2 bases and the J segment 7 bases; nucleotides outside the gene matches: 14. The CDR3 contains 18 residues. CDR1 and CDR2 (germline): MNHEY, SVGEGT. The CDR3 bases are TGTGCCAGCAGTTACAGAGTAGCGGGGGGCCAATGGGGGAATGAGCAGTTCTTC. Its protein is CASSYRVAGGQWGNEQFF.

V usage is TRBV9 and J usage is TRBJ1-2, with D possibly TRBD1 on 5 matching bases. From germline, CDR1 is SGDLS and CDR2 YYNGEE. The germline V and J ends were trimmed by 4 bases and 3 bases, with 19 bases remaining between them. The CDR3 loop spans 16 amino acids. CDR3: CASSKPGVRGDYGYTF. The CDR3 coding sequence is TGTGCCAGCAGCAAACCGGGGGTGAGGGGAGACTATGGCTACACCTTC.

There are many counts of this clone. Here the CDR3 reads CASSMGTEAFF. For the CDR3, the DNA is TGTGCCAGTAGTATGGGTACTGAAGCTTTCTTT. The genes are TRBV19 and TRBJ1-1; no firm D call. The V and J ends lost 3 bases and 5 bases respectively, with 4 bases between them. The germline V gene encodes CDR1 LNHDA and CDR2 SQIVND (reference sequence). This CDR3 has 11 amino acids.

This clone was seen ten or more times. The V and J genes are TRBV3-1 and TRBJ2-1, with 7 bases identical to TRBD2. V was pared by 0 bases and J by 7 bases, with 3 bases of the junction left unmatched. CDR1 and CDR2 (germline): LGHDT, YNNKEL (reference sequence). This CDR3 is built from 14 residues. The CDR3 bases are TGTGCCAGCAGCCAAGAGCCCGGGGGGAATGAGCAGTTCTTC. Encoded protein: CASSQEPGGNEQFF.

This clone was observed many times. Other nucleotide sequences in the sample specify the same CDR3. The rearrangement uses TRBV18 and TRBJ1-3; D is uncertain. Germline V gives CDR1 KGHSH, CDR2 LQKENI. This CDR3 spans 14 amino acids. Trimming pared 0 bases from V and 4 bases from J, leaving 7 bases between. CDR3 loop: CASSPPGDGNTIYF. The CDR3 nucleotides are TGTGCCAGCTCACCACCGGGAGACGGAAACACCATATATTTT.